This is a list of T cell receptor beta chains from one sample in a study of cytomegalovirus exposure and HLA in healthy donors. This table comes from immunoSEQ multiplex PCR, and its TCRdb copy is limited to in-frame clones, with some not included. The sample has 130,000 or so clones, over 60% seen once; the top ten hold approximately 8.5%. Input material: PBMCs. The receptors were sampled from a woman in her forties in good health and CMV-seropositive. The CDR3 runs from the conserved cysteine through the conserved F or W.

V gene	J gene	CDR3 protein
TRBV7-9	TRBJ2-5	CASSLTTGTVETQYF
TRBV6-6	TRBJ1-5	CASSSHRAPQHF
TRBV29-1	TRBJ1-1	CSVVQGTEAFF
TRBV6-5	TRBJ1-2	CASSYSRRGPLMGYTF
TRBV6-4	TRBJ2-3	CASRPQPGTDTQYF
TRBV19	TRBJ2-3	CASRLAGGTDTQYF
TRBV7-9	TRBJ2-2	CASSPPGAAYTGELFF
TRBV27	TRBJ1-5	CASGGQALSNQPQHF
TRBV19	TRBJ1-1	CASSIDRDSEAFF
TRBV2	TRBJ1-3	CASSPRGRAVSSGNTIYF
TRBV6-6	TRBJ2-3	CASSYAQGVADTQYF
TRBV6-5	TRBJ2-7	CASSYSGVSPYEQYF
TRBV25-1	TRBJ1-2	CASSHGGGDYGYTF
TRBV19	TRBJ1-4	CASKTGPTNEKLFF
TRBV27	TRBJ2-2	CASSFYGNTGELFF
TRBV5-1	TRBJ2-1	CASRLNGLAGGGEQFF
TRBV28	TRBJ2-5	CASSFSLLGKETQYF
TRBV25-1	TRBJ1-4	CASTGLSTNEKLFF
TRBV28	TRBJ1-1	CASSSGGTEAFF
TRBV5-4	TRBJ2-2	CASSPAQGPSLNTGELFF
TRBV5-1	TRBJ1-5	CASSLEAGKGQPQHF
TRBV6-1	TRBJ1-1	CASSEAGGRGEAFF
TRBV6-1	NA	CAAMGLTFSSYEQYF
TRBV5-1	TRBJ1-1	CASSPAGTGLNTEAFF
TRBV18	TRBJ1-1	CASSRSGDTEAFF
TRBV14	TRBJ2-7	CASSRKGEGEQYF
TRBV28	TRBJ2-7	CASTQTSVLGEQYF
TRBV25-1	TRBJ2-7	CATLGNFYEQYF
TRBV28	TRBJ2-7	CASSWIGRGGSSYEQYF
TRBV20-1	TRBJ1-1	CSARHHEAFF
TRBV9	TRBJ1-4	CASSRQGQTNEKLFF
TRBV2	TRBJ2-7	CASNKDSYEQYF
TRBV5-1	TRBJ2-7	CASSSDRGSDEQYF
TRBV5-1	TRBJ2-7	CASGDSTYEQYF
TRBV5-1	TRBJ2-3	CASSRDSGTDTQYF
TRBV15	TRBJ2-7	CATSRGGQGSYEQYF
TRBV7-9	TRBJ2-7	CASSFQVSYEQYF